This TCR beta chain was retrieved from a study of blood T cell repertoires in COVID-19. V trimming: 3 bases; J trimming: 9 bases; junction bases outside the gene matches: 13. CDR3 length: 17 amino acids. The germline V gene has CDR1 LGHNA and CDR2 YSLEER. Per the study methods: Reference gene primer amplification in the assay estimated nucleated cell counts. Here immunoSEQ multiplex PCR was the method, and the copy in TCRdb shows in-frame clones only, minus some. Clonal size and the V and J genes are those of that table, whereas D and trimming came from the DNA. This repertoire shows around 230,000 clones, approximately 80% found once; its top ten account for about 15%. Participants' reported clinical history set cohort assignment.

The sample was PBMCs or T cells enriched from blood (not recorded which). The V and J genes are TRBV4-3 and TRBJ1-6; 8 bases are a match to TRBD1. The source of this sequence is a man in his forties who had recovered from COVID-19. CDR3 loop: CASSQAGTGLGTSPLHF. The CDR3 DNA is TGCGCCAGCAGCCAGGCCGGGACAGGCCTCGGTACTTCACCCCTCCACTTT.